Below, 22 T cell receptor beta chains from the same sample are listed, as sequenced in a study of vaccination effects on CD4 cells after COVID-19. Their antigens remain unidentified. Assay used: immunoSEQ multiplex PCR; TCRdb lists only in-frame clones, some missing. The sample shows some 60,000 clones, 76% of them seen only once. Antigen-specific CD4+ T cells expanded by the ViraFEST assay with viral peptide pools were then sequenced. Culturing for more than eight days preceded CD4+ T cell isolation. Nobody among the vaccine recipients had prior SARS-CoV-2 infection (nucleocapsid antibodies were negative). This sample comprised CD4+ T cells from PBMCs cultured with HCoV-NL63 spike peptides, obtained before COVID-19 vaccination. Receptors were obtained from a human donor who received a COVID-19 vaccine.

DNA of the CDR3: TGTGCCAGCAGCATGGGTCCCTCACCCCTCCACTTT. This translates into CASSMGPSPLHF. V usage is TRBV11-2 and J usage is TRBJ1-6; D gene unclear. V was clipped by 5 bases and J by 10 bases, with 9 bases between them. Per the germline V gene, CDR1 is SGHAT and CDR2 is FQNNGV. CDR3 length equals 12 residues.

The rearrangement links TRBV2 to TRBJ1-3; 9 bases map to TRBD1. Trimming took 10 bases from V and 0 from J; bases not matched to a gene: 13. The germline CDR1 and CDR2 sequences are SNHLY and FYNNEI. The CDR3 is 17 amino acids. In DNA form, the CDR3 reads TGTGCCACCAGACCGGGACAGGGCATGCTCTCTGGAAACACCATATATTTT. Its translation: CATRPGQGMLSGNTIYF.

The gene calls are TRBV19 and TRBJ1-1; possibly TRBD1 for D (5 bases). This CDR3 region has 15 residues. Trimming removed 4 bases from V and 0 bases from J, with 12 bases in between. Germline CDR1 LNHDA, CDR2 SQIVND (reference sequence). CDR3 sequence reads: CASSRRTKMNTEAFF. The CDR3 DNA sequence: TGTGCCAGTAGTAGACGGACAAAGATGAACACTGAAGCTTTCTTT.

The chain recombines TRBV28 with TRBJ1-1; possible D gene TRBD1, 5 bases. The CDR3 runs 14 residues. CDR1 is MDHEN, CDR2 SYDVKM, per germline. Trimming took 7 bases from V and 1 from J, leaving 13 bases between them. The CDR3 nucleotides read TGTGCCAGCAAAGAGTTAAGGGGGAACACTGAAGCTTTCTTT. This encodes CASKELRGNTEAFF.

The CDR3 is CATQDSASTDTQYF. CDR3 nucleotide sequence: TGTGCCACCCAGGACAGCGCTAGCACAGATACGCAGTATTTT. The chain links TRBV10-3 to TRBJ2-3, with D perhaps TRBD1 (6 bases). The germline gives CDR1 ENHRY, CDR2 SYGVKD. With 10 bases removed from V and 0 bases from J, the gap between germline ends came to 14 bases. The CDR3 has 14 residues.

The chain couples TRBV6-4 to TRBJ1-4, with a possible D match to TRBD1 (5 bases). V gave up 7 bases and J gave up 7 bases, with 25 bases separating them. Germline CDR1 is MRHNA and CDR2 is SNTAGT. The CDR3 has 17 amino acids. The CDR3 reads CASKRAGKGVDGEKLFF. In nucleotides, the CDR3 is TGTGCCAGCAAGAGGGCAGGGAAGGGTGTTGACGGTGAAAAACTGTTTTTT.

V is TRBV6-5 and J is TRBJ2-2; either TRBD1 or TRBD2 may fit D (5 bases each). CDR1 and CDR2 from the germline V gene are MNHEY and SVGAGI. The CDR3 runs 14 residues. The V end was cut by 6 bases, the J end by 2 bases, with 10 bases between. CDR3 nucleotide sequence: TGTGCCAGCAGACTTGGGGACAACACCGGGGAGCTGTTTTTT. Translation gives CASRLGDNTGELFF.

The chain carries TRBV2 and TRBJ2-5; D gene unclear. The CDR3 runs to 15 residues. Germline loops: CDR1 SNHLY, CDR2 FYNNEI. Trimming stripped 8 bases from V and 5 bases from J, with 21 bases between. The CDR3 DNA reads TGTGCCAGCCCGTCCGGGCAGGTAACACCCGAGACCCAGTACTTC. This encodes CASPSGQVTPETQYF. Full variable domain (missing parts from reference TRBV2 and TRBJ2-5): EPEVTQTPSHQVTQMGQEVILRCVPISNHLYFYWYRQILGQKVEFLVSFYNNEISEKSEIFDDQFSVERPDGSNFTLKIRSTKLEDSAMYFCASPSGQVTPETQYFGPGTRLLVL.

This clone was seen only once. The CDR3 DNA follows: TGTGCCAGCAGCGGACAGGGGTCCTCACCCCTCCACTTT. Encoded protein: CASSGQGSSPLHF. The V and J genes are TRBV6-6 and TRBJ1-6; TRBD1 matches 9 bases. Germline CDR1 is MNHNY and CDR2 is SVGAGI (reference sequence). With 6 bases clipped from V and 10 bases from J, the junction kept 4 bases outside the gene matches. This CDR3 is 13 amino acids long.

The chain is built from TRBV6-2 or TRBV6-3 and TRBJ1-5; TRBD1 matches at 7 bases. The junction had 6 bases not matched to a gene; V was cut back by 4 bases and J by 6 bases. The CDR3 contains 14 residues. Germline V CDR1 and CDR2: MNHEY, SVGEGT. The CDR3 sequence is CASSLQGFIQPQHF. The DNA of the CDR3 is TGTGCCAGCAGTTTACAGGGGTTCATTCAGCCCCAGCATTTT.

This clone was seen a single time. The CDR3 DNA sequence: TGCGCCAGCAGTCACTGGACTTGCACCTACGAGCAGTACGTC. It yields the protein CASSHWTCTYEQYV. The chain joins TRBV23-1 to TRBJ2-7; possible D gene TRBD2, 5 bases. TRBV23-1 is assigned to the ORF class and has an uncertain function. V was cut by 3 bases and J by 2 bases, with 11 bases left in between. This CDR3 is built from 14 residues.

This chain links TRBV18 with TRBJ1-2; D remains unclear. CDR3 length: 14 amino acids. Per the germline V gene, CDR1 is KGHSH and CDR2 is LQKENI. V was pared by 3 bases and J by 7 bases, with 15 bases between. CDR3 amino acids: CASSPGSQYRGYTF. The CDR3 DNA reads TGTGCCAGCTCACCGGGCAGTCAGTACCGTGGCTACACCTTC. The full variable domain, its missing parts supplied by reference TRBV18 and TRBJ1-2, is NAGVMQNPRHLVRRRGQEARLRCSPMKGHSHVYWYRQLPEEGLKFMVYLQKENIIDESGMPKERFSAEFPKEGPSILRIQQVVRGDSAAYFCASSPGSQYRGYTFGSGTRLTVV.

The chain uses TRBV10-3 and TRBJ2-1; 8 nucleotides agree with TRBD2. With 0 bases clipped from V and 8 bases from J, the junction kept 12 bases outside the gene matches. CDR1 ENHRY and CDR2 SYGVKD come from the germline V gene. The CDR3 covers 17 residues. Written as DNA, the CDR3 is TGTGCCATCAGTGAGTCAGTCCCCAGCGGGGGTATCCATGAGCAGTTCTTC. Translation: CAISESVPSGGIHEQFF.

The V call is TRBV18, the J call TRBJ2-7; D gene uncertain. V dropped 2 bases and J dropped 7 bases, with 12 bases sitting between them. This CDR3 is built from 13 residues. From germline, CDR1 is KGHSH and CDR2 LQKENI. The CDR3 DNA reads as TGTGCCAGCTCACCAGGCTTAGGGTGGGAGCAGTACGTC. Its protein product is CASSPGLGWEQYV.

The V gene is TRBV5-4, the J gene TRBJ2-2; D ambiguous. CDR1 is SGHNT and CDR2 is YYREEE in the germline V gene (reference sequence). This CDR3 spans 13 amino acids. The ends were cut back, 0 bases at V and 8 bases at J, with 8 bases in the middle. The CDR3 loop is CASSLGGQGELFF. CDR3 bases: TGTGCCAGCAGCTTGGGAGGCCAAGGGGAGCTGTTTTTT.

This clone showed up just once. The rearrangement uses TRBV19 and TRBJ2-5; 13 positions agree with TRBD2. The V and J ends lost 4 bases and 2 bases, in that order; junction bases with no gene match: 4. The CDR3 has 16 residues. Germline CDR1 is LNHDA and CDR2 is SQIVND (reference sequence). The CDR3 DNA reads TGTGCCAGTAGTAAAGGACTAGCGGGGGTACAAGAGACCCAGTACTTC. Protein: CASSKGLAGVQETQYF.

Here the CDR3 reads CASSFPQGGFEKLFF. CDR3 nucleotides: TGTGCCAGCAGCTTTCCCCAGGGCGGCTTTGAAAAACTGTTTTTT. The chain recombines TRBV7-2 with TRBJ1-4; a possible D gene is TRBD1 (5 bases). The germline gives CDR1 SGHTA, CDR2 FQGNSA. Between the trimmed V and J ends, which lost 3 bases and 7 bases, there was a span of 15 bases. CDR3 size: 15 residues.

V usage is TRBV24-1 and J usage is TRBJ2-1; D perhaps matches TRBD1 (6 bases). V dropped 5 bases and J dropped 4 bases, with 14 bases sitting between them. In germline, CDR1 is KGHDR, CDR2 SFDVKD. The CDR3 totals 15 residues. Here the CDR3 reads CATSGELGQYNEQFF. The DNA of the CDR3 is TGTGCCACCAGTGGAGAATTGGGACAATACAATGAGCAGTTCTTC.

The rearrangement joins TRBV19 to TRBJ1-2; D not resolved. CDR3 length: 17 residues. V was cut by 1 base and J by 2 bases, with 17 bases left in between. Per the germline V gene, CDR1 is LNHDA and CDR2 is SQIVND (reference sequence). This chain's CDR3 is CASSIGGEGIWNYGYTF. CDR3 nucleotide sequence: TGTGCCAGTAGTATAGGTGGGGAGGGCATTTGGAACTATGGCTACACCTTC.

This chain links TRBV5-8 with TRBJ2-3; no definite D call. Germline V gene sequence: CDR1 SGHTS, CDR2 YDEGEE. This CDR3 has 10 amino acids. V was clipped by 7 bases and J by 6 bases, with 6 bases between them. In nucleotides, the CDR3 is TGTGCCAGCCCTGGGGATACGCAGTATTTT. Its protein is CASPGDTQYF.

This clone came up a few times. DNA of the CDR3: TGTGCCAGCAGTCTCCAACGGGGCAATGAGCAGTTCTTC. This translates into CASSLQRGNEQFF. The chain carries TRBV25-1 and TRBJ2-1, with D perhaps TRBD2 (5 bases). The germline V and J ends were trimmed by 5 bases and 6 bases, with 11 bases remaining between them. Germline V CDR1 and CDR2: MGHDK, SYGVNS. The CDR3 extends over 13 amino acids.

V usage is TRBV11-2 and J usage is TRBJ2-7, with 7 bases that match TRBD1. V was clipped by 4 bases and J by 6 bases; unmatched bases: 3. In germline, CDR1 is SGHAT, CDR2 FQNNGV. The CDR3 length is 12 residues. This CDR3 is CASSWTGFEQYV. CDR3 DNA sequence: TGTGCCAGCAGCTGGACAGGTTTCGAGCAGTACGTC.